The entry that follows covers one T cell receptor (beta chain) sequence. The antigen remains unidentified. One junction end does not reproduce the germline sequence, and a read error may be involved. The CDR3 totals 15 residues. Germline loops: CDR1 SGHRS, CDR2 YFSETQ. These data originate in a study of blood T cells in healthy people across ages. Whole-study results and caveats: Nothing was known about donor CMV status, and this possibly confounded expanded clonotype changes. One million T cells yielded diversity estimates that were considered underestimates.

Next came a second PCR, run for roughly 6 to 11 cycles, which used a sample-barcoded 5' primer along with a J-beta primer mix. MiXCR, run by TCRdb on the 5' RACE reads, gives a single entry per CDR3 protein. The sample lists almost 1 million distinct CDR3 sequences, about 51% occurring once. Drawn from each donor were 8.5 to 10 milliliters of peripheral blood. The chain recombines TRBV5-1 with TRBJ2-4, with D perhaps matching TRBD2 (6 bases). This TCR was recovered from an older woman in good health. Material for sequencing was blood. CDR3 DNA sequence: TGTGCCAGCAGCAGGGAGGTCGGGGCCAAAAACATTCAGTACTTC. Protein sequence: CASSREVGAKNIQYF.